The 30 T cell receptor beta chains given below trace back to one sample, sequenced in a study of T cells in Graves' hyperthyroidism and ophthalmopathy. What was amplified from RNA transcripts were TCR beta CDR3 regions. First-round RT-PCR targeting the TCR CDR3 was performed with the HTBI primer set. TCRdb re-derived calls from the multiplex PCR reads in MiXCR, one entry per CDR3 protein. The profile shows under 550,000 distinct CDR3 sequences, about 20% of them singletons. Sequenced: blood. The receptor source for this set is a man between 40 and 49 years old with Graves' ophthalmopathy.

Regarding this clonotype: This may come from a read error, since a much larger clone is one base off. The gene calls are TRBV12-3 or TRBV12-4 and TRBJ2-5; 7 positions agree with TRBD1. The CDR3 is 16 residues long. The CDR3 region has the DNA TGTGTCAGCAGTCCCTTGGGACAGACGACGTTAGAGACCCAGTACTTC. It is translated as CVSSPLGQTTLETQYF.

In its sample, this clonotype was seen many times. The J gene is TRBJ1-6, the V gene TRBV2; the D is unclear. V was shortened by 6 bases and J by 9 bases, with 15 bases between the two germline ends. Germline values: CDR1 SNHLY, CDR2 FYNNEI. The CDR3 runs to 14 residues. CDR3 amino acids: CASSSEFLGSPLHF. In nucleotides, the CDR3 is TGTGCCAGCAGCTCGGAGTTCTTGGGTTCACCCCTCCACTTT.

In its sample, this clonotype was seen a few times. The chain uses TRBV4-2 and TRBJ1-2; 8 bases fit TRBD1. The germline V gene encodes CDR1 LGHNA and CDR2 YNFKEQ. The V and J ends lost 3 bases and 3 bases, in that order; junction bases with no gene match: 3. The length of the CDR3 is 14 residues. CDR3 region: CASSQDRVDYGYTF. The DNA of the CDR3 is TGTGCCAGCAGCCAGGACAGGGTCGACTATGGCTACACCTTC.

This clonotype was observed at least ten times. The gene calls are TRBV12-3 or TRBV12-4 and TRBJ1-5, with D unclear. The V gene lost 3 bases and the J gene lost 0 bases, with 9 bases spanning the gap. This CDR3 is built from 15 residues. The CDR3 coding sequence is TGTGCCAGCAGTTTCGGCAGAACTAGCAATCAGCCCCAGCATTTT. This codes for CASSFGRTSNQPQHF.

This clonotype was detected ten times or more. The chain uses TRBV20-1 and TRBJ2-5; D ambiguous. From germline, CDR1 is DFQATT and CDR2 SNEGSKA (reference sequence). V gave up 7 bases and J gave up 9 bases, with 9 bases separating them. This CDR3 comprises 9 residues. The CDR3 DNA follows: TGCAGTGTCACAAACTCCCAGTACTTC. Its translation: CSVTNSQYF.

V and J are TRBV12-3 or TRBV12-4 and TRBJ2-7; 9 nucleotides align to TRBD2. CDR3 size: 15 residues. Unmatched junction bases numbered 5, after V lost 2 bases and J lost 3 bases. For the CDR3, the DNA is TGTGCCAGCAGTTTAACGTCTAGCGGGAACTACGAGCAGTACTTC. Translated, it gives CASSLTSSGNYEQYF.

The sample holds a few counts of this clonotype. Written as DNA, the CDR3 is TGCGCCAGCAGCTATATTACAGGGGCGAGTGAAAAACTGTTTTTT. Translating gives CASSYITGASEKLFF. The genes are TRBV5-1 and TRBJ1-4; 7 nucleotides agree with TRBD1. CDR1 is SGHRS and CDR2 is YFSETQ in the germline V gene. With 3 bases clipped from V and 7 bases from J, the junction kept 9 bases outside the gene matches. The CDR3 spans 15 residues. Drawing the rest from reference TRBV5-1 and TRBJ1-4, the complete variable domain is KAGVTQTPRYLIKTRGQQVTLSCSPISGHRSVSWYQQTPGQGLQFLFEYFSETQRNKGNFPGRFSGRQFSNSRSEMNVSTLELGDSALYLCASSYITGASEKLFFGSGTQLSVL.

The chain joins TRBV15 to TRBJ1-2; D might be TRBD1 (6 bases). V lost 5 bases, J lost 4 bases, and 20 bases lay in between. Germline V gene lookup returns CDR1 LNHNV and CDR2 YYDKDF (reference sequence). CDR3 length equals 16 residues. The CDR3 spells CATSLPLPGQAYGYTF. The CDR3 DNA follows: TGTGCCACCAGCCTACCACTACCGGGACAAGCCTATGGCTACACCTTC.

The CDR3 DNA sequence: TGCGCCAGCAGCTTGGAGGCTACTAATGAGCAGTTCTTC. It is translated as CASSLEATNEQFF. The rearrangement joins TRBV5-1 to TRBJ2-1; D call uncertain. The CDR3 covers 13 residues. V was shortened by 0 bases and J by 7 bases, with 8 bases between the two germline ends. Germline V gene lookup returns CDR1 SGHRS and CDR2 YFSETQ.

The DNA for the CDR3 is TGCAGCGAAAGACAGGGGGCGCCCGGCTACACCTTC. Translated, it gives CSERQGAPGYTF. The chain joins TRBV29-1 to TRBJ1-2; 10 nucleotides agree with TRBD1. V lost 7 bases, J lost 8 bases, and 7 bases stayed unmatched. This CDR3 is 12 amino acids long. Germline CDR1 and CDR2: SQVTM and ANQGSEA.

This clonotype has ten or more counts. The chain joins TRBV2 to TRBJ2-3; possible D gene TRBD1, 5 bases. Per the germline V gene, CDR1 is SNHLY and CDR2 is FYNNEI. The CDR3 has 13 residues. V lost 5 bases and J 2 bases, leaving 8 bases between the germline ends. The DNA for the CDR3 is TGTGCCAGCAGTATGACAGTCACAGATACGCAGTATTTT. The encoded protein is CASSMTVTDTQYF.

CDR3 in amino acids: CASSYGVNSPLHF. The CDR3 DNA sequence: TGTGCCAGCAGTTATGGTGTAAATTCACCCCTCCACTTT. V and J are TRBV6-5 and TRBJ1-6; D not resolved. Germline-derived CDR1 and CDR2 are MNHEY and SVGAGI. Trimming took off 3 bases at V and 7 bases at J, with 7 bases between the two ends. The CDR3 extends over 13 amino acids.

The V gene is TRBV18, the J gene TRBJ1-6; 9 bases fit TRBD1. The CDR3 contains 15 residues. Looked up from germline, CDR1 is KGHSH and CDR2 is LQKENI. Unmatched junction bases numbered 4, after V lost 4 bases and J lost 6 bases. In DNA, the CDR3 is TGTGCCAGCTCACGCGGGACAGGGTCTAATTCACCCCTCCACTTT. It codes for CASSRGTGSNSPLHF. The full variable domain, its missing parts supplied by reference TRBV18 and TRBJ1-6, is NAGVMQNPRHLVRRRGQEARLRCSPMKGHSHVYWYRQLPEEGLKFMVYLQKENIIDESGMPKERFSAEFPKEGPSILRIQQVVRGDSAAYFCASSRGTGSNSPLHFGNGTRLTVT.

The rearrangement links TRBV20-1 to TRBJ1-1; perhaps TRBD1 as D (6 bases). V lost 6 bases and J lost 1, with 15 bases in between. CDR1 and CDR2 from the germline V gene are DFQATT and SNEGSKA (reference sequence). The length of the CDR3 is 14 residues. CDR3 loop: CSAPKGGRNTEAFF. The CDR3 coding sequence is TGCAGTGCACCAAAGGGGGGAAGGAACACTGAAGCTTTCTTT.

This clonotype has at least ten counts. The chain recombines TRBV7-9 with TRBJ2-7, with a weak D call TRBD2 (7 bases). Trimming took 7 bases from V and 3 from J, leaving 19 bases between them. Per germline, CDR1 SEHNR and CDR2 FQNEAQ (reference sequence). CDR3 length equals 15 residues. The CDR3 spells CASIPPGGHFYEQYF. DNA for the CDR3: TGTGCCAGCATCCCACCGGGGGGACACTTCTACGAGCAGTACTTC. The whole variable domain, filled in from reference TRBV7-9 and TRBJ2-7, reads DTGVSQNPRHKITKRGQNVTFRCDPISEHNRLYWYRQTLGQGPEFLTYFQNEAQLEKSRLLSDRFSAERPKGSFSTLEIQRTEQGDSAMYLCASIPPGGHFYEQYFGPGTRLTVT.

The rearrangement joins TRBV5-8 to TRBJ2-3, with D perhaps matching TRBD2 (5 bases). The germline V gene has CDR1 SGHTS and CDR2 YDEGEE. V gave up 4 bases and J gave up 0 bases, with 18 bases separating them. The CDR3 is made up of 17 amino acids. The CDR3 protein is CASSLLVMHSSTDTQYF. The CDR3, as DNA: TGTGCCAGCAGCCTACTAGTTATGCACTCTAGCACAGATACGCAGTATTTT.

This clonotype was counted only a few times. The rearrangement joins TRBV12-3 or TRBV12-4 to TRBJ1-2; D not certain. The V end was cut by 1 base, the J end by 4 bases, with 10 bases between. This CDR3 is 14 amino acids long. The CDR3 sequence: CASSLGLGSYGYTF. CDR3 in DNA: TGTGCCAGCAGTTTAGGCCTCGGGAGCTATGGCTACACCTTC.

Here the CDR3 reads CASSRGTFASTDTQYF. CDR3 sequence (DNA): TGCGCCAGCAGCCGGGGGACATTCGCTAGCACAGATACGCAGTATTTT. V usage is TRBV5-1 and J usage is TRBJ2-3; D might be TRBD1 or TRBD2, each matching 6 bases. The CDR3 consists of 16 residues. The germline V and J ends were trimmed by 4 bases and 0 bases, with 15 bases remaining between them. Germline CDR1 is SGHRS and CDR2 is YFSETQ.

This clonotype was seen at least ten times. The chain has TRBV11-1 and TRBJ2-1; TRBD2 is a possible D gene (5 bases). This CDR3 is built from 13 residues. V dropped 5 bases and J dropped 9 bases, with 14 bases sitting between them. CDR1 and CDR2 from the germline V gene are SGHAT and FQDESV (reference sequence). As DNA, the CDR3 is TGTGCCAGCAGCCTCCGGACTGCCACTGAGCAGTTCTTC. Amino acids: CASSLRTATEQFF.

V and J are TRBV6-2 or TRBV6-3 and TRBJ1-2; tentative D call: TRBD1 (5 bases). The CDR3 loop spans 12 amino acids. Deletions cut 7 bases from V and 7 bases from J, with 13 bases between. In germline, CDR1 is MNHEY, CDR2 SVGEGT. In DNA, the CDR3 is TGTGCCAGCATGTGGAAGGGGTTTGGCTACACCTTC. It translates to CASMWKGFGYTF.

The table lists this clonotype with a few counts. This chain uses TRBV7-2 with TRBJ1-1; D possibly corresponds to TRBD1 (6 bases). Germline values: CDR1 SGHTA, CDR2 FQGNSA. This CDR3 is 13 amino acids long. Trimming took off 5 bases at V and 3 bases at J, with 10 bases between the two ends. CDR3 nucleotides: TGTGCCAGCAGCCAGACAGGTTACACTGAAGCTTTCTTT. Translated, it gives CASSQTGYTEAFF.

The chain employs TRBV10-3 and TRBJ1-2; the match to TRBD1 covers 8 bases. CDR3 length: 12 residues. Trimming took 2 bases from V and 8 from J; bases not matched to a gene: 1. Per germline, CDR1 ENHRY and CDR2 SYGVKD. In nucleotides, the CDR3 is TGTGCCATCAGTGAGGGGACAGGCGGCTACACCTTC. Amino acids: CAISEGTGGYTF.

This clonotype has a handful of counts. This CDR3 reads CASSLTGVSNQPQHF. In nucleotides, the CDR3 is TGTGCCAGCAGCCTGACTGGTGTTAGCAATCAGCCCCAGCATTTT. The V and J genes are TRBV7-9 and TRBJ1-5; no clear D. This CDR3 is 15 amino acids long. CDR1 and CDR2 (germline): SEHNR, FQNEAQ (reference sequence). V lost 5 bases to trimming and J lost 0 bases, with 11 bases between them.

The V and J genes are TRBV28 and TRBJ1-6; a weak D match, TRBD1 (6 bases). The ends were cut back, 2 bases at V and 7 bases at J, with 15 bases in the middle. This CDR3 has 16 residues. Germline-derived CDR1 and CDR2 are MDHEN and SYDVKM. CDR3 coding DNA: TGTGCCAGCAGTTTAAGGGGGGGCGGTAAAAATTCACCCCTCCACTTT. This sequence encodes CASSLRGGGKNSPLHF.

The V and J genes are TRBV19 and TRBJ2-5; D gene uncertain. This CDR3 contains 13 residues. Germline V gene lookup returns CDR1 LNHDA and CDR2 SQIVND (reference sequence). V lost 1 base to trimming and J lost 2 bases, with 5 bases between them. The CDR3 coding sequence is TGTGCCAGTAGTATAGCCGGGCAAGAGACCCAGTACTTC. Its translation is CASSIAGQETQYF.

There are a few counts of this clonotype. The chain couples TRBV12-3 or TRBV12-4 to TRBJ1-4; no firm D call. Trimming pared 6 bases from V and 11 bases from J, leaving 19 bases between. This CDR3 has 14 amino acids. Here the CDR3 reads CASRLHDGNGKLFF. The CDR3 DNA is TGTGCCAGCAGGCTCCACGACGGCAATGGGAAACTGTTTTTT.

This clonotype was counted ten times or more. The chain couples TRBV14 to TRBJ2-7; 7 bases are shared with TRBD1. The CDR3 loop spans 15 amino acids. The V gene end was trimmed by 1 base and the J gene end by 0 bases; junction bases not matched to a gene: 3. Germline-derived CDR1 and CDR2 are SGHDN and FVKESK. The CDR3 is CASSQGQGASYEQYF. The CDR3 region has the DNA TGTGCCAGCAGCCAAGGACAGGGAGCCTCCTACGAGCAGTACTTC.

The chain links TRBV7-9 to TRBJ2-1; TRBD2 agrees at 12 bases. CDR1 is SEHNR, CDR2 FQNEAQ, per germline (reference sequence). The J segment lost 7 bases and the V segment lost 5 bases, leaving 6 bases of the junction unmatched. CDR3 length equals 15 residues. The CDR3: CASSMTSGRGNEQFF. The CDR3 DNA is TGTGCCAGCAGCATGACTAGCGGGAGAGGGAATGAGCAGTTCTTC.

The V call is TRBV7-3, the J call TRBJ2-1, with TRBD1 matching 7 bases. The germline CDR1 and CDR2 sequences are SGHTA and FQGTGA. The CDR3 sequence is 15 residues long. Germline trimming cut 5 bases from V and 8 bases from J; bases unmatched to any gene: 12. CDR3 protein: CASSQLRTQGDEQFF. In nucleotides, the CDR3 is TGTGCCAGCAGCCAACTAAGGACCCAGGGGGATGAGCAGTTCTTC. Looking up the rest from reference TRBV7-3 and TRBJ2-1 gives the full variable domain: GAGVSQTPSNKVTEKGKYVELRCDPISGHTALYWYRQSLGQGPEFLIYFQGTGAADDSGLPNDRFFAVRPEGSVSTLKIQRTERGDSAVYLCASSQLRTQGDEQFFGPGTRLTVL.

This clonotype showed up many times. The CDR3 sequence is CASRDQGSQPQHF. The CDR3 bases are TGTGCCAGCAGAGACCAAGGGTCTCAGCCCCAGCATTTT. The chain recombines TRBV2 with TRBJ1-5; D is ambiguous. V was trimmed by 6 bases and J by 6 bases, leaving 12 bases between them. Per the germline V gene, CDR1 is SNHLY and CDR2 is FYNNEI. This CDR3 has 13 residues. The complete variable domain, with remaining parts taken from reference TRBV2 and TRBJ1-5, reads EPEVTQTPSHQVTQMGQEVILRCVPISNHLYFYWYRQILGQKVEFLVSFYNNEISEKSEIFDDQFSVERPDGSNFTLKIRSTKLEDSAMYFCASRDQGSQPQHFGDGTRLSIL.